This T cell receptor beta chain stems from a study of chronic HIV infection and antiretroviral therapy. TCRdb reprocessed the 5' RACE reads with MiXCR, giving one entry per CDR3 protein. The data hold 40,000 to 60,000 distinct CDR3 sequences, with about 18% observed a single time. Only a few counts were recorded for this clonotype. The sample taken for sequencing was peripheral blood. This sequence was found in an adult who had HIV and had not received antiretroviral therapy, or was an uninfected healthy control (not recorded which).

CDR3 region: CANGPGLVLNEQFF. Written as DNA, the CDR3 is TGTGCCAACGGACCGGGACTAGTCCTCAATGAGCAGTTCTTC. This chain links TRBV2 with TRBJ2-1, with 8 bases identical to TRBD2. J lost 6 bases, V lost 10 bases, and 11 bases had no gene match. The CDR3 is made up of 14 amino acids. The germline gives CDR1 SNHLY, CDR2 FYNNEI.